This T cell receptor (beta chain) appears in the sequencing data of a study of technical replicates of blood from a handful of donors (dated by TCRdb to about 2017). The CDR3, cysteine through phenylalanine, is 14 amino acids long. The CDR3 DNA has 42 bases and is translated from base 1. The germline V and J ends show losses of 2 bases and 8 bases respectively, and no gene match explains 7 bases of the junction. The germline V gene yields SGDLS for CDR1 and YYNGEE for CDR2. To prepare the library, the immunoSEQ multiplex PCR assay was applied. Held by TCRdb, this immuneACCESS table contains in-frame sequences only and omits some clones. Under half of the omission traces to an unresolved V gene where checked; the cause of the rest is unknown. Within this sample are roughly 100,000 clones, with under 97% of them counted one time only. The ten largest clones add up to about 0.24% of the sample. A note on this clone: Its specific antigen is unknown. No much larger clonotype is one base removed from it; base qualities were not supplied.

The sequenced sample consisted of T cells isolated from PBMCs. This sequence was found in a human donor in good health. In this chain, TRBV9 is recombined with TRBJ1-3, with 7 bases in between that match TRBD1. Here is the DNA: TGTGCCAGCAGCGTTGGGACAGCTTCGGACACCATATATTTT. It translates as CASSVGTASDTIYF.